This T cell receptor beta chain was identified during a study of read filtering for tumor transcriptome and immune sequencing. Ten or more counts support this clonotype. The CDR3 spans 15 residues. Trimming took 0 bases from V and 4 from J, leaving 12 bases between them. The germline V gene encodes CDR1 MNHEY and CDR2 SVGEGT. Molecular barcoded adaptors covering alpha/delta and beta/gamma chains were used on roughly 400 ng RNA. One entry per CDR3 protein results from TCRdb running MiXCR on the reads. The sample carries 35,000 to 50,000 distinct CDR3 sequences, around 20% recorded once. The chain recombines TRBV6-2 or TRBV6-3 with TRBJ1-1; TRBD1 is a possible D gene (6 bases). The source of this sequence is a donor at least 40 years old with multiple myeloma. Sequencing was performed on a population of CD138-negative cells sorted from bone marrow. The CDR3 bases are TGTGCCAGCAGTTACTCCAGGGGCCGGCGCACTGAAGCTTTCTTT. It codes for CASSYSRGRRTEAFF.